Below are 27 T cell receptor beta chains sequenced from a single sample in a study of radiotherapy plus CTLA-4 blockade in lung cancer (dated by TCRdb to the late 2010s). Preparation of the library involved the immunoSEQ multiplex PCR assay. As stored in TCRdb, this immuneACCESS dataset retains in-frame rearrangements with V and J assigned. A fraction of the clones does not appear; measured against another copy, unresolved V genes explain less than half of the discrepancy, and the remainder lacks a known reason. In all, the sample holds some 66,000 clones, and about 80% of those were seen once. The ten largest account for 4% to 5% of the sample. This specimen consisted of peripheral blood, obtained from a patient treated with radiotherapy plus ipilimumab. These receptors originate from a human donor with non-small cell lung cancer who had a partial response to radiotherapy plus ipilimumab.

The chain's CDR3 is CSVELAGSPYEQYF. CDR3 in DNA: TGCAGCGTAGAACTAGCGGGTTCACCCTACGAGCAGTACTTC. The chain joins TRBV29-1 to TRBJ2-7, with 9 bases fitting TRBD2. Germline V gene sequence: CDR1 SQVTM, CDR2 ANQGSEA. CDR3 length: 14 amino acids. Trimming took 6 bases from V and 2 from J; bases not matched to a gene: 8.

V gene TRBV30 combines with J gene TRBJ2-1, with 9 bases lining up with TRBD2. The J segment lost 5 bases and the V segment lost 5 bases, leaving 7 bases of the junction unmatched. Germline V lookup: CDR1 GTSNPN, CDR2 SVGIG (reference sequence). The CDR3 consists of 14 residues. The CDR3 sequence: CAWGRPSGDNEQFF. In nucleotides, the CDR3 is TGTGCCTGGGGGAGGCCTAGCGGGGACAATGAGCAGTTCTTC.

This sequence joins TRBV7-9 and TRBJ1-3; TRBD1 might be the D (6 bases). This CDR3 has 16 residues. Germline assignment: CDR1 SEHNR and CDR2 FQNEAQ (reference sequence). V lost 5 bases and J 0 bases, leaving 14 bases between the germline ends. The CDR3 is CASSPWTASSGNTIYF. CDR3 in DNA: TGTGCCAGCAGCCCCTGGACAGCCAGCTCTGGAAACACCATATATTTT.

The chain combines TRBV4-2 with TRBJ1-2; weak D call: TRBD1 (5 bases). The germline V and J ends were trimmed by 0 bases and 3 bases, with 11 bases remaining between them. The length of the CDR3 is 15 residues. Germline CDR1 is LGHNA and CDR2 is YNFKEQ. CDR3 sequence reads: CASSQDVGGDYGYTF. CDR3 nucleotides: TGTGCCAGCAGCCAAGATGTCGGGGGGGACTATGGCTACACCTTC.

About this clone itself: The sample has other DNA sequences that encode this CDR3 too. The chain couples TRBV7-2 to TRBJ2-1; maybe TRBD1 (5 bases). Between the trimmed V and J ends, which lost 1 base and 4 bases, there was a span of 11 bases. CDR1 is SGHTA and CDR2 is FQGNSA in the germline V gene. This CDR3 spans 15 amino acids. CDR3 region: CASSLEWGIYNEQFF. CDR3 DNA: TGTGCCAGCAGCTTAGAATGGGGCATATACAATGAGCAGTTCTTC.

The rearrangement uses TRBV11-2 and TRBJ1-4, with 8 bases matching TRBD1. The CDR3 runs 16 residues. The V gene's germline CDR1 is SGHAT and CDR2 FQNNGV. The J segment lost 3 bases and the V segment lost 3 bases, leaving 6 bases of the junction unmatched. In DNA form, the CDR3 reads TGTGCCAGCAGCTTGAACAGGGGGATGGCTAATGAAAAACTGTTTTTT. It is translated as CASSLNRGMANEKLFF. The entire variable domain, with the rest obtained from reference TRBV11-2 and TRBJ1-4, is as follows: EAGVAQSPRYKIIEKRQSVAFWCNPISGHATLYWYQQILGQGPKLLIQFQNNGVVDDSQLPKDRFSAERLKGVDSTLKIQPAKLEDSAVYLCASSLNRGMANEKLFFGSGTQLSVL.

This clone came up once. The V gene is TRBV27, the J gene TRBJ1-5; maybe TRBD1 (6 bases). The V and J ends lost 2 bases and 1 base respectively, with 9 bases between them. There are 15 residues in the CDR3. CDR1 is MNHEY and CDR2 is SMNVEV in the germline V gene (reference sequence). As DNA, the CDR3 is TGTGCCAGCAGTTTAAACAGGGAAAGCAATCAGCCCCAGCATTTT. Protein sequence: CASSLNRESNQPQHF.

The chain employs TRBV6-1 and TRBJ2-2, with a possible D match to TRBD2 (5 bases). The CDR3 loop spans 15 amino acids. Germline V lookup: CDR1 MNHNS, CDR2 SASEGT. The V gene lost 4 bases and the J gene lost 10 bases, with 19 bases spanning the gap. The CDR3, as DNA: TGTGCCAGCAGTGTCGTGGGGAGTTATGAAGAGGAGCTGTTTTTT. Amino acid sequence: CASSVVGSYEEELFF.

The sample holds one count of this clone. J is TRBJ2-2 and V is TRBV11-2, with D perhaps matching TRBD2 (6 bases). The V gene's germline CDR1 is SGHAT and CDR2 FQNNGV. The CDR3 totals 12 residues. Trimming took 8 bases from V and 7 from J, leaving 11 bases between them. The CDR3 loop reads CASCWEVGELFF. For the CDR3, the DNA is TGTGCCAGCTGCTGGGAGGTCGGGGAGCTGTTTTTT.

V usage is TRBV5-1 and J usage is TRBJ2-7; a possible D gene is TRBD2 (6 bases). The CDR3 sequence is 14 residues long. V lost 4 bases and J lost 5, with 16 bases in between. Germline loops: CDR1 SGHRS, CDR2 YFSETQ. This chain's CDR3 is CASSQGGIFDEQYF. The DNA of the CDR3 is TGCGCCAGCAGCCAAGGCGGGATTTTCGACGAGCAGTACTTC.

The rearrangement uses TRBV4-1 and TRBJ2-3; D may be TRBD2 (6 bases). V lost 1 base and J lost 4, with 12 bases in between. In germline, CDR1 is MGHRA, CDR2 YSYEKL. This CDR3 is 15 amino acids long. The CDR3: CASSQGTIKSDTQYF. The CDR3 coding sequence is TGCGCCAGCAGCCAAGGGACTATCAAATCAGATACGCAGTATTTT.

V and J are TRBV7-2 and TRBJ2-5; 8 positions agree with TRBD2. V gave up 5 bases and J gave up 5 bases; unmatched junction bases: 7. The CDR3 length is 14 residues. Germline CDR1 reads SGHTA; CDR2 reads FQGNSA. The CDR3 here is CASSPPGLGETQYF. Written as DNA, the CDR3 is TGTGCCAGCAGCCCGCCGGGACTAGGGGAGACCCAGTACTTC.

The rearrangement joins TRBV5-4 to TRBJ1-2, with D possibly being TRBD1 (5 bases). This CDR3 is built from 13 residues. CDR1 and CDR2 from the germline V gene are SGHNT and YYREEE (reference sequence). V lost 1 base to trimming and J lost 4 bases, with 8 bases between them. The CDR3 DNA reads TGTGCCAGCAGCTTGCAGGGTAGCTATGGCTACACCTTC. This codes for CASSLQGSYGYTF.

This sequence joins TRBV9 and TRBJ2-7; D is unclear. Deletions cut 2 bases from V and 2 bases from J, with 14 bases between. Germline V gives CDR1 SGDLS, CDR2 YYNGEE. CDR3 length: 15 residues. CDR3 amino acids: CASSVGPHEAYEQYF. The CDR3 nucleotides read TGTGCCAGCAGCGTTGGCCCCCACGAGGCCTACGAGCAGTACTTC.

CDR3 nucleotides: TGTGCCAGCAGTGGTGCGGGACGAGTATACAATGAGCAGTTCTTC. This codes for CASSGAGRVYNEQFF. This chain joins TRBV2 and TRBJ2-1; D is possibly TRBD2 (6 bases). The CDR3 is 15 amino acids. Trimming pared 4 bases from V and 4 bases from J, leaving 14 bases between. Per the germline V gene, CDR1 is SNHLY and CDR2 is FYNNEI.

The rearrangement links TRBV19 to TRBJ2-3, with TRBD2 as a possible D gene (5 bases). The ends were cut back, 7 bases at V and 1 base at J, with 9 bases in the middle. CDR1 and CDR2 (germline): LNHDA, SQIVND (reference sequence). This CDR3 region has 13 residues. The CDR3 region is CASKRTGTDTQYF. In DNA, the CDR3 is TGTGCCAGTAAGAGGACTGGCACAGATACGCAGTATTTT.

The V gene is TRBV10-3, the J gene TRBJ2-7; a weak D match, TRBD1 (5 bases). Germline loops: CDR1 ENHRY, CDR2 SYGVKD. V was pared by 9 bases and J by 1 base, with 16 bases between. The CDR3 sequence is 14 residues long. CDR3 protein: CAIMGTGSSYEQYF. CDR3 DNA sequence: TGTGCCATAATGGGAACAGGTTCATCCTACGAGCAGTACTTC.

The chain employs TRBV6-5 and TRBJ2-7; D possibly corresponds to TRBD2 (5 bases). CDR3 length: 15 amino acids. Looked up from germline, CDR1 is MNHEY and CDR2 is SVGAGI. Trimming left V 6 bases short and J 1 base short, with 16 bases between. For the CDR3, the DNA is TGTGCCAGCAGCCTTAGGGCGGGCCCATCCTACGAGCAGTACTTC. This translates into CASSLRAGPSYEQYF.

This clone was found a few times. This chain's CDR3 is CASAGSGTAEGYTF. The CDR3 DNA reads TGTGCCAGCGCTGGCTCCGGGACAGCTGAAGGCTACACCTTC. The rearrangement uses TRBV2 and TRBJ1-2, with 7 bases lining up with TRBD1. Germline CDR1 and CDR2: SNHLY and FYNNEI. CDR3 length: 14 amino acids. After removal of 8 bases from V and 8 bases from J, the junction contained 14 bases not matched to a gene.

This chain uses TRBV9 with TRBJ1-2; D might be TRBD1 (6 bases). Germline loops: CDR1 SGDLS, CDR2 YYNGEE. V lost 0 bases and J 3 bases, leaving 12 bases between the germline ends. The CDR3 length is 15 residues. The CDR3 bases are TGTGCCAGCAGCGTAGTTGACAGGATAGACTATGGCTACACCTTC. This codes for CASSVVDRIDYGYTF. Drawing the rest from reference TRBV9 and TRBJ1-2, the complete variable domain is DSGVTQTPKHLITATGQRVTLRCSPRSGDLSVYWYQQSLDQGLQFLIQYYNGEERAKGNILERFSAQQFPDLHSELNLSSLELGDSALYFCASSVVDRIDYGYTFGSGTRLTVV.

The CDR3 spells CASSLQGARSTDTQYF. The DNA of the CDR3 is TGTGCCAGCTCATTACAGGGGGCGCGGAGCACAGATACGCAGTATTTT. The chain has TRBV18 and TRBJ2-3, with 9 bases identical to TRBD1. This CDR3 is 16 amino acids long. J was trimmed by 0 bases and V by 5 bases; bases with no gene match: 6. Germline V gives CDR1 KGHSH, CDR2 LQKENI.

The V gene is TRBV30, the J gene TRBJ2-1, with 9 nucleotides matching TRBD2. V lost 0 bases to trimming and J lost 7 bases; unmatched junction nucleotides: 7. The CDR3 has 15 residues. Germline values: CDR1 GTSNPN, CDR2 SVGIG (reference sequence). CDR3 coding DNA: TGTGCCTGGAGTGTCGGGCTAGCGGGGAGAAATGAGCAGTTCTTC. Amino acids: CAWSVGLAGRNEQFF.

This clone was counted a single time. CDR3 in amino acids: CASSPVLAVDGNEQFF. The CDR3 DNA follows: TGTGCCAGCTCACCCGTACTAGCGGTAGACGGCAATGAGCAGTTCTTC. This chain uses TRBV18 with TRBJ2-1, with 8 bases identical to TRBD2. The CDR3 is 16 amino acids. Germline CDR1 reads KGHSH; CDR2 reads LQKENI. J was trimmed by 6 bases and V by 3 bases; bases with no gene match: 10.

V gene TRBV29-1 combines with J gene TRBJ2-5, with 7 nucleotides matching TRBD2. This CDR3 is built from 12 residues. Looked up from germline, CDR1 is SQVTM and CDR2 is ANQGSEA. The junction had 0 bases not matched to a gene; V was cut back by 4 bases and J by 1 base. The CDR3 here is CSVASGQETQYF. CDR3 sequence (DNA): TGCAGCGTTGCTAGCGGCCAAGAGACCCAGTACTTC. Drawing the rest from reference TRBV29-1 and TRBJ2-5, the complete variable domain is SAVISQKPSRDICQRGTSLTIQCQVDSQVTMMFWYRQQPGQSLTLIATANQGSEATYESGFVIDKFPISRPNLTFSTLTVSNMSPEDSSIYLCSVASGQETQYFGPGTRLLVL.

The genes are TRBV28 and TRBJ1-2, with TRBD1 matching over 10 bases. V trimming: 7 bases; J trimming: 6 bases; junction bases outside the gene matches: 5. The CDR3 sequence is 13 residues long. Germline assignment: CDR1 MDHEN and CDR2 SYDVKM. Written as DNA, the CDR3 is TGTGCCAGCACCTCTGACAGGGGGCATGGCTACACCTTC. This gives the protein CASTSDRGHGYTF.

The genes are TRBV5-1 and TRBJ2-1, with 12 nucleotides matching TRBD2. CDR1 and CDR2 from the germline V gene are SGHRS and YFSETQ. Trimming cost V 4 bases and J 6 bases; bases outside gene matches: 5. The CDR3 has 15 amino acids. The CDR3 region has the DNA TGCGCCAGCAGCCTCCTAGCGGGAGGGCCCAATGAGCAGTTCTTC. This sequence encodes CASSLLAGGPNEQFF.

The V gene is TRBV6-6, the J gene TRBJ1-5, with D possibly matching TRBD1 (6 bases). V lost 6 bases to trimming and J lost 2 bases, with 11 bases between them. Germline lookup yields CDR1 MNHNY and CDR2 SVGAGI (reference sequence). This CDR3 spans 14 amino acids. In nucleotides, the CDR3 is TGTGCCAGCAGCTACGCAGGGGGCAATCAGCCCCAGCATTTT. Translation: CASSYAGGNQPQHF.